This T cell receptor (beta chain) was recorded in a study of control samples from healthy donors and cancer patients. Trimming removed 1 base from V and 4 bases from J; junction bases left unmatched: 5. In germline, CDR1 is WSHSY, CDR2 SAAADI. The CDR3 runs 16 residues. Measured with immunoSEQ multiplex PCR; TCRdb has only the in-frame clones, and not every one. The sample records more than 75,000 clones, roughly nine tenths being singletons. Specimen: blood. The sequence was obtained from a man over 45 in good health. The J gene is TRBJ1-5, the V gene TRBV10-2; TRBD1 matches 9 bases. The chain's CDR3 is CASSELTGGRNQPQHF. The DNA of the CDR3 is TGCGCCAGCAGTGAGTTGACAGGGGGAAGGAATCAGCCCCAGCATTTT.